This TCR beta chain appears in the sequencing data of a study of blood T cell repertoires in COVID-19 (dated by TCRdb to the early 2020s). Regarding the study in general: Collaborator samples came from the United States, Italy and Spain and covered acute and convalescent phases of COVID-19. A freely available public database, intended as a resource for researchers studying the immune response to SARS-CoV-2, is where the repertoires were released. Samples were obtained from the ongoing ImmuneRACE study (first 160 participants) and from 1,254 subjects provided by 6 global collaborators. Sample metadata almost always included a de-identified subject ID, COVID-19 status, age in years and sex. HLA class I and class II types, where available, came from metadata supplied by the sample provider rather than from assay-based typing. The dataset comprised deeply sampled blood TCRbeta repertoires from subjects exposed to, actively infected with, or recovered from COVID-19. The prospective study material was composed of cDNA or gDNA derived from T cells, B-cell-depleted T cells, or PBMCs.

Points the paper makes about the study in general: The amount of clinical and demographic metadata varied by source and participant and was provided uncurated.

The CDR3 measures 14 amino acids from cysteine to phenylalanine. Here the CDR3 DNA is all that survives: 42 bases in frame from base 1. CDR1 LGHDT and CDR2 YNNKEL were looked up in the germline V gene (reference sequence). Relative to germline, V is 0 bases shorter and J is 7 bases shorter, with 9 bases between their ends. The collaborating institutions used their own protocols to collect whole blood in K2EDTA tubes. For TCRbeta analysis, collaborators shipped samples in one of three forms: frozen whole blood, isolated PBMCs, or DNA extracted from either of those sample types. Comment on this clone: Its binding antigen is unknown. Base-call qualities are not available, and no considerably larger clone is one nucleotide away.

The immunoSEQ Assay, a bias-controlled multiplex PCR, was used to amplify TCRbeta CDR3 regions from genomic DNA. Processing in the source paper ran as follows. Within the assay, amplification of reference gene primers was used to estimate how many nucleated cells each sample contained. To quantify the absolute abundance of each unique TCRbeta CDR3 rearrangement, sequence reads were collapsed and filtered. For each sample, productive Simpson clonality was calculated as the square root of Simpson's diversity index across productive rearrangements. What TCRdb holds here is the immuneACCESS table cut down to in-frame rearrangements. Part of the clones is not present; checked against another copy, under half of the missing clones reflect an unresolved V gene, and the others are unexplained. The V and J calls and clone size are taken from that table; D and trimming were inferred from the DNA. A total of 200,000 or so clones appear in this sample, about 84% of them only once. The ten largest clones add up to about 5.5% of the sample.

This TCR came from a woman between 25 and 40 years old with acute or convalescent COVID-19. The sequenced material came from peripheral blood. Recombination connected TRBV3-1 (or the pseudogene TRBV3-2) to TRBJ1-4; a confident D gene designation cannot be given. The CDR3 protein is CASSQDPGTEKLFF. In nucleotides, the sequence is TGTGCCAGCAGCCAAGACCCAGGAACTGAAAAACTGTTTTTT.